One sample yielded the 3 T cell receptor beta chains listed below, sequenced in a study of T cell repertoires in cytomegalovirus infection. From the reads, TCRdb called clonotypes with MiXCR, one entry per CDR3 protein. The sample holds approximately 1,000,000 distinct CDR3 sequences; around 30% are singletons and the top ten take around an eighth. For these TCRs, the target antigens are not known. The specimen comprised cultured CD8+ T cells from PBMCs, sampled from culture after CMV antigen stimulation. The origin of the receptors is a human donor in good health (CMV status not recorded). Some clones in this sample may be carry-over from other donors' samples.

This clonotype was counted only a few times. CDR3 loop: CASSRDRPLTEAFF. The CDR3 DNA reads TGTGCCAGCAGCCGCGACAGGCCCCTCACTGAAGCTTTCTTT. The chain employs TRBV7-8 and TRBJ1-1, with a possible D match to TRBD1 (6 bases). Trimming took 5 bases from V and 4 from J, leaving 14 bases between them. The CDR3 has 14 residues. Germline CDR1 is SGHVS and CDR2 is FQNEAQ.

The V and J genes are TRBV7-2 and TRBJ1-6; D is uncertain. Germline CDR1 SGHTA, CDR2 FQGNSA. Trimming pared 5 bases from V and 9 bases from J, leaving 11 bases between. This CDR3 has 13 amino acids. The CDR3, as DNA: TGTGCCAGCAGCCTACTACCTGGTTCACCCCTCCACTTT. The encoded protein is CASSLLPGSPLHF.

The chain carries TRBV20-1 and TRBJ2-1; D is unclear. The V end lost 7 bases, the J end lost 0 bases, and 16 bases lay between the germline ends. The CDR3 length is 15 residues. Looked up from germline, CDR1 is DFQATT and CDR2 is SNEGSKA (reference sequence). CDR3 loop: CSGTGPYFSYNEQFF. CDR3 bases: TGCAGTGGTACCGGGCCCTACTTCTCCTACAATGAGCAGTTCTTC.